Below, one T cell receptor (beta chain) is given with its context. This entry belongs to a study of blood T cell repertoires in COVID-19. Study-wide background: Samples representing acute and convalescent COVID-19 were sourced from the United States, Italy and Spain.

The data were produced by immunoSEQ multiplex PCR, yet TCRdb's version contains in-frame clones alone and is incomplete. The repertoire consists of around 35,000 clones, with 70% to 90% occurring once and the leading ten covering 50% to 70%. V dropped 2 bases and J dropped 4; count of bases not matched to a gene: 2. The germline V gene has CDR1 SGHRS and CDR2 YFSETQ. The CDR3 consists of 14 residues. The V call is TRBV5-1, the J call TRBJ2-5; 10 positions agree with TRBD1. The origin of this receptor is a man aged 70 or older with acute or convalescent COVID-19. Sequencing was performed on peripheral blood. The CDR3 DNA follows: TGCGCCAGCAGCTTTGGGACAGGGGCAGAGACCCAGTACTTC. Protein product: CASSFGTGAETQYF.